This TCR beta chain appears in the sequencing data of a study of persistence of HIV-infected CD4 T cells. Regarding the study as a whole: Degenerate expanded CDR3beta sequences were enriched among CMV- and Gag-responding cells.

The libraries were made with immunoSEQ version 4 in survey mode. Repertoires were generated with immunoSEQ multiplex PCR, while TCRdb's copy carries only in-frame clones and drops some. The sample carries about 40,000 clones, 75% to 85% recorded once. A word on this clone: Its antigen is undetermined.

The germline V and J ends were trimmed by 7 bases and 2 bases, with 6 bases remaining between them. The CDR3 spans 11 residues. Overlapping HIV-1 Gag 15-mer peptides at approximately 1 ug per peptide per mL were used. Sorted nonresponding memory CD4+ T cells were CD40L-negative, CD69-negative, CD45RO-high. This chain links TRBV12-3 or TRBV12-4 with TRBJ2-7; no clear D. The sample in question was CD4+ T cells sorted from PBMCs after approximately 18-hour stimulation, obtained from a patient who received antiretroviral therapy. The sequence was collected from an adult man with HIV who was CMV-seropositive. CDR3 amino acids: CASKNTYEQYF. DNA for the CDR3: TGTGCCAGCAAGAATACCTACGAGCAGTACTTC.